These 21 T cell receptor beta chains originate from one sample sequenced in a study of blood T cell repertoires in COVID-19. Repertoires were generated with immunoSEQ multiplex PCR, while TCRdb's copy carries only in-frame clones and drops some. The sample lists a few hundred thousand clones; roughly 83% were seen once. The specimen was PBMCs or T cells enriched from blood (not recorded which). These receptors were obtained from a woman aged 40 to 50 with acute COVID-19.

The chain is built from TRBV19 and TRBJ1-6; 9 bases map to TRBD1. Germline CDR1 and CDR2: LNHDA and SQIVND (reference sequence). CDR3 size: 16 residues. V lost 4 bases and J lost 9; bases outside the gene matches: 10. The CDR3 here is CASSTTGGRRGSPLHF. The CDR3 nucleotides read TGTGCCAGTAGTACAACAGGGGGCAGACGTGGTTCACCCCTCCACTTT. The complete variable domain, with remaining parts taken from reference TRBV19 and TRBJ1-6, reads DGGITQSPKYLFRKEGQNVTLSCEQNLNHDAMYWYRQDPGQGLRLIYYSQIVNDFQKGDIAEGYSVSREKKESFPLTVTSAQKNPTAFYLCASSTTGGRRGSPLHFGNGTRLTVT.

This chain links TRBV9 with TRBJ1-6; no definite D call. CDR1 is SGDLS, CDR2 YYNGEE, per germline. Deletions cut 0 bases from V and 10 bases from J, with 8 bases between. The CDR3 consists of 13 residues. The CDR3 reads CASSVVSGSPLHF. The CDR3 nucleotides read TGTGCCAGCAGCGTAGTATCGGGGTCACCCCTCCACTTT.

The gene calls are TRBV27 and TRBJ1-1; D not certain. Per germline, CDR1 MNHEY and CDR2 SMNVEV (reference sequence). The CDR3 spans 13 residues. V lost 3 bases and J lost 2, with 7 bases in between. The CDR3 reads CASSFKPNTEAFF. CDR3 sequence (DNA): TGTGCCAGCAGTTTTAAGCCAAACACTGAAGCTTTCTTT.

The CDR3: CSVEVIDEQYF. The CDR3 DNA reads as TGCAGCGTTGAAGTTATCGACGAGCAGTACTTC. The chain has TRBV29-1 and TRBJ2-7, with D unresolved. Trimming cost V 1 base and J 5 bases, with 6 bases left between them. CDR1 is SQVTM, CDR2 ANQGSEA, per germline. CDR3 size: 11 residues.

This chain joins TRBV20-1 and TRBJ2-7; D remains ambiguous. Deletions cut 6 bases from V and 4 bases from J, with 10 bases between. The V gene's germline CDR1 is DFQATT and CDR2 SNEGSKA (reference sequence). There are 11 residues in the CDR3. For the CDR3, the DNA is TGCAGTGCAATAGACTCGTACGAGCAGTACTTC. Encoded protein: CSAIDSYEQYF.

V is TRBV16 and J is TRBJ2-7; the D gene is possibly TRBD2 (5 bases). V dropped 4 bases and J dropped 5 bases, with 9 bases sitting between them. In germline, CDR1 is KGHSY, CDR2 FQNENV. The CDR3 loop spans 12 amino acids. This chain's CDR3 is CASSPSGDEQYF. The CDR3, as DNA: TGTGCCAGCAGCCCCTCCGGGGACGAGCAGTACTTC.

This chain links TRBV7-2 with TRBJ2-7, with 7 bases matching TRBD2. The trim removed 4 bases at V and 5 bases at J, leaving 11 bases unmatched. This CDR3 contains 15 residues. CDR1 is SGHTA, CDR2 FQGNSA, per germline. This chain's CDR3 is CASSSSRGRANEQYF. The CDR3 DNA follows: TGTGCCAGCAGCTCGTCTCGGGGGAGGGCCAACGAGCAGTACTTC.

This clone was detected only once. V and J are TRBV9 and TRBJ1-2, with D hard to call. CDR1 and CDR2 (germline): SGDLS, YYNGEE. CDR3 size: 14 residues. V was cut by 3 bases and J by 11 bases, with 20 bases left in between. The chain's CDR3 is CASSGTGGRLSYTF. CDR3 bases: TGTGCCAGCAGCGGTACGGGAGGGAGGTTGAGTTACACCTTC.

There are a few counts of this clone. The chain is built from TRBV11-2 and TRBJ1-1; 8 nucleotides line up with TRBD1. V trimming: 5 bases; J trimming: 0 bases; junction bases outside the gene matches: 5. The CDR3 is made up of 15 amino acids. The germline V gene has CDR1 SGHAT and CDR2 FQNNGV. CDR3 amino acids: CASSTGQGMNTEAFF. The CDR3 coding sequence is TGTGCCAGCAGCACCGGACAGGGAATGAACACTGAAGCTTTCTTT.

The J gene is TRBJ2-1, the V gene TRBV3-1 (or the pseudogene TRBV3-2), with TRBD2 matching over 9 bases. The J segment lost 5 bases and the V segment lost 6 bases, leaving 11 bases of the junction unmatched. The germline gives CDR1 LGHDT, CDR2 YNNKEL (reference sequence). This CDR3 region has 16 residues. Written as DNA, the CDR3 is TGTGCCAGCAGACGCGGGAGGGCCAGGGGGAACAATGAGCAGTTCTTC. Translated: CASRRGRARGNNEQFF.

The V gene is TRBV29-1, the J gene TRBJ2-7, with D unresolved. The CDR3 contains 11 residues. V lost 1 base to trimming and J lost 5 bases, with 6 bases between them. Looked up from germline, CDR1 is SQVTM and CDR2 is ANQGSEA. The CDR3 DNA is TGCAGCGTTGAAGGAGCCCACGAGCAGTACTTC. As protein: CSVEGAHEQYF.

This rearrangement joins TRBV10-3 to TRBJ1-3, with a weak D call TRBD1 (6 bases). The CDR3 runs 17 residues. V was clipped by 1 base and J by 4 bases, with 17 bases between them. From germline, CDR1 is ENHRY and CDR2 SYGVKD. In DNA form, the CDR3 reads TGTGCCATCAGTGAGTACGCGGGGGCACGGTCCGGAAACACCATATATTTT. It yields the protein CAISEYAGARSGNTIYF.

The chain links TRBV19 to TRBJ1-5, with no clear D. The CDR3 spans 15 residues. Germline V lookup: CDR1 LNHDA, CDR2 SQIVND (reference sequence). The V end was cut by 6 bases, the J end by 0 bases, with 12 bases between. The chain's CDR3 is CASSPAGYSNQPQHF. The CDR3, as DNA: TGTGCCAGTAGCCCAGCGGGATATAGCAATCAGCCCCAGCATTTT. Full variable domain (remainder filled in from reference TRBV19 and TRBJ1-5): DGGITQSPKYLFRKEGQNVTLSCEQNLNHDAMYWYRQDPGQGLRLIYYSQIVNDFQKGDIAEGYSVSREKKESFPLTVTSAQKNPTAFYLCASSPAGYSNQPQHFGDGTRLSIL.

The chain carries TRBV3-1 (or the pseudogene TRBV3-2) and TRBJ2-1; D is perhaps TRBD2 (5 bases). The CDR3 spans 15 residues. Trimming removed 3 bases at V and 7 bases at J, with 16 bases between. Germline CDR1 LGHDT, CDR2 YNNKEL (reference sequence). The CDR3, as DNA: TGTGCCAGCAGCCAGGGGAGAAGTAGCTTGAATGAGCAGTTCTTC. Amino acid sequence: CASSQGRSSLNEQFF.

The chain uses TRBV21-1 and TRBJ1-2. TRBV21-1 is noted as a pseudogene. The CDR3 has 16 amino acids. This chain's CDR3 is CASSKGRGSKAYGYTF. In DNA form, the CDR3 reads TGTGCCAGCAGCAAAGGTCGAGGCAGCAAAGCTTATGGCTACACCTTC.

V gene TRBV6-2 or TRBV6-3 combines with J gene TRBJ1-1; 7 bases map to TRBD1. The CDR3 is made up of 15 amino acids. Germline values: CDR1 MNHEY, CDR2 SVGEGT. Trimming at V came to 5 bases and at J to 1 base, leaving 7 bases not matched to a gene. The CDR3 protein is CASSPRGQPNTEAFF. Written as DNA, the CDR3 is TGTGCCAGCAGTCCCAGGGGACAGCCGAACACTGAAGCTTTCTTT.

The gene calls are TRBV5-1 and TRBJ2-5; TRBD2 agrees at 10 bases. This CDR3 has 14 amino acids. Losses at the gene ends were 1 base for V and 6 bases for J; bases not matched to a gene: 3. CDR1 SGHRS and CDR2 YFSETQ come from the germline V gene. The CDR3 DNA reads as TGCGCCAGCAGCTTGCCTAGCGGGAGTAAGACCCAGTACTTC. It specifies CASSLPSGSKTQYF. Using reference TRBV5-1 and TRBJ2-5 for the parts outside the CDR3, the full variable domain is KAGVTQTPRYLIKTRGQQVTLSCSPISGHRSVSWYQQTPGQGLQFLFEYFSETQRNKGNFPGRFSGRQFSNSRSEMNVSTLELGDSALYLCASSLPSGSKTQYFGPGTRLLVL.

The rearrangement links TRBV12-3 or TRBV12-4 to TRBJ1-6, with D possibly matching TRBD1 (6 bases). CDR3 size: 13 residues. Trimming removed 5 bases from V and 9 bases from J, with 11 bases in between. The CDR3 nucleotides read TGTGCCAGCAGTCCTCTCAGGGGTTCACCCCTCCACTTT. As protein: CASSPLRGSPLHF.

The chain joins TRBV28 to TRBJ2-6; D is perhaps TRBD2 (5 bases). The CDR3 is 16 amino acids. Trimming took 2 bases from V and 2 from J, leaving 10 bases between them. Germline V lookup: CDR1 MDHEN, CDR2 SYDVKM. The CDR3 DNA reads TGTGCCAGCAGTTTACATGGGAGCGCTGGGGCCAACGTCCTGACTTTC. It is translated as CASSLHGSAGANVLTF.

This sequence joins TRBV7-6 and TRBJ2-7; 9 bases fit TRBD2. This CDR3 comprises 16 residues. CDR1 and CDR2 from the germline V gene are SGHVS and FNYEAQ. Germline trimming cut 1 base from V and 6 bases from J; bases unmatched to any gene: 10. The CDR3 DNA reads TGTGCCAGCAGCTTAGGTGTACTAGCGGGCTCATCCGAGCAGTACTTC. It encodes CASSLGVLAGSSEQYF.

Written as DNA, the CDR3 is TGCGCCAGCAGTCCCACAGGGGTTGAAGAGACCCAGTACTTC. Translating gives CASSPTGVEETQYF. The genes are TRBV4-1 and TRBJ2-5; 7 positions match TRBD1. Germline V lookup: CDR1 MGHRA, CDR2 YSYEKL. The junction had 7 bases not matched to a gene; V was cut back by 6 bases and J by 3 bases. CDR3 size: 14 residues.